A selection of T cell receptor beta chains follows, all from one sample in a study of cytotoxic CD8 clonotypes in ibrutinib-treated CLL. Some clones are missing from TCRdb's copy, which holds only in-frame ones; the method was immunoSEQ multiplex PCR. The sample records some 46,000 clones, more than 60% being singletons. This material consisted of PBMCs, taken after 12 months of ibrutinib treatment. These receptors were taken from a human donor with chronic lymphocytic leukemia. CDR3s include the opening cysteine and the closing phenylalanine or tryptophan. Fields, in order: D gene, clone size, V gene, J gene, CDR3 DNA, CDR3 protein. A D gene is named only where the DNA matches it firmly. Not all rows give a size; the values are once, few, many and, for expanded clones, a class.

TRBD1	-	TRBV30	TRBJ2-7	TGTGCCTGGACCCTGGACAGGGGGCGCCCCGTGGAGCAGTACTTC	CAWTLDRGRPVEQYF
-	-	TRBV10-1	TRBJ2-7	TGCGCCAGTTCACGGGACAACTCCTACGAGCAGTACTTC	CASSRDNSYEQYF
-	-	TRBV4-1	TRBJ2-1	TGCGCCAGCAGCCGGAAGGAGGGGTCCTACAATGAGCAGTTCTTC	CASSRKEGSYNEQFF
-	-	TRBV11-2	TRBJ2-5	TGTGCCAGCAGCTTACCGCAGGGTGACGACGAGACCCAGTACTTC	CASSLPQGDDETQYF
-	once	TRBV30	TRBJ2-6	TGTGCCTGGAGTGTAGGGGCTGGGGCCAACGTCCTGACTTTC	CAWSVGAGANVLTF
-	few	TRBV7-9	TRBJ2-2	TGTGCCAGCAGCTTAGCTTTGAGAGTGAACACCGGGGAGCTGTTTTTT	CASSLALRVNTGELFF
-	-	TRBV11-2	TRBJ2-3	TGTGCCAGCAGCTCGGGGACCCGAGGAGGGTCTAGCACAGATACGCAGTATTTT	CASSSGTRGGSSTDTQYF
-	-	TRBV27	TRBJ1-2	TGTGCCAGCAGTTTATCAACAGGGAACTATGGCTACACCTTC	CASSLSTGNYGYTF
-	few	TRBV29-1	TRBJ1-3	TGCAGCGTTGAAACAGGAAGCTCTGGAAACACCATATATTTT	CSVETGSSGNTIYF
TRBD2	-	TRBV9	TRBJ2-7	TGTGCCAGCAGCGTAGGACTAGCCATCTACGAGCAGTACTTC	CASSVGLAIYEQYF
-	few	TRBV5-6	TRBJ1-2	TGTGCCAGCAGCTTGAGGTCAGACTATGGCTACACCTTC	CASSLRSDYGYTF
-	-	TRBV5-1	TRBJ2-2	TGCGCCAGCAGTCGGGCAGGTAACACCGGGGAGCTGTTTTTT	CASSRAGNTGELFF
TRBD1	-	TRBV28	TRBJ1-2	TGTGCCAGCAATCGACGAGGGGGCAGCTATGGCTACACCTTC	CASNRRGGSYGYTF
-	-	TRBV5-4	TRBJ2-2	TGTGCCAGCAGCTTGGGTGGGCAGGGCACCGGGGAGCTGTTTTTT	CASSLGGQGTGELFF
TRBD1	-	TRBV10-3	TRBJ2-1	TGTGCCATCAGTGAGTCCGCCACAGGGGCCACTGAGCAGTTCTTC	CAISESATGATEQFF
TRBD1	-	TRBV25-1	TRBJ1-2	TGTGCCAGCAGTCAGGACAGGGGCTATGGCTACACCTTC	CASSQDRGYGYTF
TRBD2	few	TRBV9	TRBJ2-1	TGTGCCAGCAGCGTAGGGACTAGCCGCCACAATGAGCAGTTCTTC	CASSVGTSRHNEQFF
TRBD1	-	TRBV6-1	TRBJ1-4	TGTGCCAGCACCCTAACAGGGGGCTCGGGGGAAAAACTGTTTTTT	CASTLTGGSGEKLFF
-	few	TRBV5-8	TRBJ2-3	TGTGCCAGCAGCTTGTCGGGGATAGATACGCAGTATTTT	CASSLSGIDTQYF
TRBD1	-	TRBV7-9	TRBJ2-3	TGTGCCAGCAGCCCGCTGGGGACAGTCACAGATACGCAGTATTTT	CASSPLGTVTDTQYF
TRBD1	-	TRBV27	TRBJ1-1	TGTGCCAGCAGTCCTCGACAGGGAGGCGGGACTGAAGCTTTCTTT	CASSPRQGGGTEAFF
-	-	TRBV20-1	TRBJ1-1	TGCAGTGCTAGATCTCGGACTGAAGCTTTCTTT	CSARSRTEAFF
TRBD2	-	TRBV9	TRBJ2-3	TGTGCCAGCAGCGCGGGGACTAATCAAGCCACAGATACGCAGTATTTT	CASSAGTNQATDTQYF
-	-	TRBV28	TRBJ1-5	TGTGCCAGCATCATGGGGGCAGGCGGGCAGCCCCAGCATTTT	CASIMGAGGQPQHF
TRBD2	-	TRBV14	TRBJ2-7	TGTGCCAGCAGCCCCACTTTTATCCTAGGACTAGATTCCCCCGAGCAGTACTTC	CASSPTFILGLDSPEQYF
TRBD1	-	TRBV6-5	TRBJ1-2	TGTGCCAGCAGTACTCCGGGACAGGGGGCTGGCTACACCTTC	CASSTPGQGAGYTF
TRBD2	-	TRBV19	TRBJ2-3	TGTGCCAGTAGTTACTCGGGAGGGCCAGGGGCAGATACGCAGTATTTT	CASSYSGGPGADTQYF
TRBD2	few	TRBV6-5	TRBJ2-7	TGTGCCAGCAGTTACTGGGCTAGCGGACCCTACGAGCAGTACTTC	CASSYWASGPYEQYF
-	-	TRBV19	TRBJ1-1	TGTGCCAGTAGTCTTAGACAGACGAACACTGAAGCTTTCTTT	CASSLRQTNTEAFF
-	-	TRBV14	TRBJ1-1	TGTGCCACCGATGGGCCAACGAACACTGAAGCTTTCTTT	CATDGPTNTEAFF
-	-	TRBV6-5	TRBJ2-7	TGTGCCAGCAGTACCCTTTCCAAGCAGTACTTC	CASSTLSKQYF
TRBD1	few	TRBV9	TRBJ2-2	TGTGCCAGCAGCGTCAGGGGGCTCGGGGAGCTGTTTTTT	CASSVRGLGELFF
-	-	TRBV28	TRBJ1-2	TGTGCCAGCAGTTTATCAGGCCAGGGGTTCTATGGCTACACCTTC	CASSLSGQGFYGYTF
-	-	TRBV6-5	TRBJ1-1	TGTGCCAGCAGTTACGTGGGAGCAGAAGCTTTCTTT	CASSYVGAEAFF
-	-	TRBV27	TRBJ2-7	TGTGCCAGCAGTTTAAGGGGGGGCGCAGGGAGCTACGAGCAGTACTTC	CASSLRGGAGSYEQYF
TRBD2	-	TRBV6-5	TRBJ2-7	TGTGCCAGCAGGAATAGCGGGAGTAATGAGCAGTACTTC	CASRNSGSNEQYF
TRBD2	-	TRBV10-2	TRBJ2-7	TGCGCCAGCTGGTCCAATCTAGCGGGAGGGACCTACGAGCAGTACTTC	CASWSNLAGGTYEQYF
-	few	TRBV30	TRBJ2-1	TGTGCCGCCGGGCGGGCTGAGCAGTTCTTC	CAAGRAEQFF
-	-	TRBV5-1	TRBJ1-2	TGCGCCAGCAGCTCCCTACTTACAGGATTAGGGGGCTACACCTTC	CASSSLLTGLGGYTF
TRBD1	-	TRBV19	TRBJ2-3	TGTGCCAGTAGTACGACAGGGGGCACAGATACGCAGTATTTT	CASSTTGGTDTQYF